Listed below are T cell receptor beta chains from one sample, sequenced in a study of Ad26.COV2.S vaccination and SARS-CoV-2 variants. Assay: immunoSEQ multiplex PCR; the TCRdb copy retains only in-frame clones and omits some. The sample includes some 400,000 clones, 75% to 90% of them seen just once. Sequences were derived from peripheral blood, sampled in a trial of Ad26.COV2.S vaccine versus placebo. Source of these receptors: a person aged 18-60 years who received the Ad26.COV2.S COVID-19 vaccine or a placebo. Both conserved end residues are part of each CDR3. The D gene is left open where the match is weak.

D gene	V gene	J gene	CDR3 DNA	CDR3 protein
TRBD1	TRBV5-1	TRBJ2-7	TGCGCCTGCGGACAGGAGCTTGGGGAGCAGTACTTC	CACGQELGEQYF
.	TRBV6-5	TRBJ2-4	TGTGCCAGCAACGGTTTACGCTTAGCAAGGCCCTACTTC	CASNGLRLARPYF
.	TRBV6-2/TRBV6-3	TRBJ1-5	TGTGCCAGCAGTTGGACTAGCAATCAGCCCCAGCATTTT	CASSWTSNQPQHF
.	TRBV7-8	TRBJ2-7	TGTGCCAGCAGTCCCTTAGCGGTCTCCTACGAGCAGTACTTC	CASSPLAVSYEQYF
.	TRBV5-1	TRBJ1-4	TGCGCCAGCAGCTCAGGACAATCTAATGAAAAACTGTTTTTT	CASSSGQSNEKLFF
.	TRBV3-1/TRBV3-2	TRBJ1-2	TGTGCCAGCAGCCAAGGCCCGGGGGCAGAGTATGGCTACACCTTC	CASSQGPGAEYGYTF
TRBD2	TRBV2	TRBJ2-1	TGTGCCAGCACTAGACTAGCGGGAGGTATGAGCTCCTACAATGAGCAGTTCTTC	CASTRLAGGMSSYNEQFF
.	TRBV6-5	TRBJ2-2	TGTGCCAGTTCGGGCACGGTGAACACCGGGGAGCTGTTTTTT	CASSGTVNTGELFF
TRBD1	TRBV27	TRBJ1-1	TGTGCCAGCAGTGTGACAGGGGGCGAAGCTTTCTTT	CASSVTGGEAFF
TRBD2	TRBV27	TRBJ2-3	TGTGCCAGCAGTTTCCGGGGGGGCACAGATACGCAGTATTTT	CASSFRGGTDTQYF
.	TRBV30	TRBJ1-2	TGTGCCTGGAGTCGCAATACAGACTATGGCTACACCTTC	CAWSRNTDYGYTF
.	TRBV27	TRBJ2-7	TGTGCCAGCAGAACGATCCGGGACTCTGCCTCCTCCTACGAGCAGTACTTC	CASRTIRDSASSYEQYF
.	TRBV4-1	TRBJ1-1	TGCGCCAGCAGCCAAGATTGGGCAGAAGGGGGCACTGAAGCTTTCTTT	CASSQDWAEGGTEAFF
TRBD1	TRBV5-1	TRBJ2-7	TGCGCCAGCAGGGCCCGACAGGGTGCAGCCTACGAGCAGTACTTC	CASRARQGAAYEQYF
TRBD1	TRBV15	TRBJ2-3	TGTGCCACCAGCCCGGGACAGGGGGTGAGGCGCACAGATACGCAGTATTTT	CATSPGQGVRRTDTQYF
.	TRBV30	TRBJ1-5	TGTGCCTGGAGTGGGGGGGCCAAACAGCCCCAGCATTTT	CAWSGGAKQPQHF
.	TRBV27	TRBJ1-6	TGTGCCAGCAGTTTGGGGGGAACCTATAATTCACCCCTCCACTTT	CASSLGGTYNSPLHF
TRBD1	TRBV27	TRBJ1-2	TGTGCCAGCAGTTTATCCGGCAGGGGGCTAAAAGGCTACACCTTC	CASSLSGRGLKGYTF
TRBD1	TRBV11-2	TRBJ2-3	TGTGCCAGCAGCTCGTGGACAGGGGCAGATACGCAGTATTTT	CASSSWTGADTQYF
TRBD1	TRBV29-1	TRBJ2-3	TGCAGCGTAGACAGGGGCGCAGATACGCAGTATTTT	CSVDRGADTQYF